This T cell receptor (beta chain) was identified during a study of T cell clonotyping in hematopoietic cell transplantation. As for the study in general: Recipients' pretransplant samples followed cytoreduction.

The table came from immunoSEQ multiplex PCR; TCRdb's copy has only in-frame clones and leaves some out. The data show approximately 44,000 clones, roughly 80% seen once. Unmatched junction bases numbered 7, after V lost 3 bases and J lost 2 bases. Germline values: CDR1 SGHRS, CDR2 YFSETQ. This CDR3 spans 16 amino acids. Sample time point: recipient sample about 28 days before transplant, after cytoreduction. The receptor was derived from a man in his fifties or sixties with myelodysplastic syndrome. Some clones in this sample may be carry-over from other donors' samples. The chain is built from TRBV5-1 and TRBJ2-3; the match to TRBD1 covers 9 bases. Sequences were derived from peripheral blood mononuclear cells, sampled before stem cell transplant. This CDR3 reads CASSSLGQGSTDTQYF. The CDR3 DNA is TGCGCCAGCAGCTCCCTCGGACAGGGGTCCACAGATACGCAGTATTTT.